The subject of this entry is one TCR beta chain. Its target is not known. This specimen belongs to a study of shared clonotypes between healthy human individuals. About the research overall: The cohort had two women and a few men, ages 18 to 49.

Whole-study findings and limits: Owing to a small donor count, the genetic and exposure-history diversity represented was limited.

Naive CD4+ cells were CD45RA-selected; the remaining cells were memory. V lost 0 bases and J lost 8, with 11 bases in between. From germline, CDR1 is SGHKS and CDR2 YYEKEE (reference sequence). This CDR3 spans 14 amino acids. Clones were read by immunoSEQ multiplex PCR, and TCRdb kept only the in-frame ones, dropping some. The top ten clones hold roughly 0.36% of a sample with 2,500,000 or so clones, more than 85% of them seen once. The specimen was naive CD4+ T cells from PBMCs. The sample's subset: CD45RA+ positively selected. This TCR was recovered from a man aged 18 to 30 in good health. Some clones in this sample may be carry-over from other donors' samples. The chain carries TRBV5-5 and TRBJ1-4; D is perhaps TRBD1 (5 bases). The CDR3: CASSLGGAGEKLFF. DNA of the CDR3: TGTGCCAGCAGCTTGGGTGGGGCAGGAGAAAAACTGTTTTTT.